Presented here are 29 T cell receptor beta chains from one specimen sequenced in a study of Tregs in tolerant kidney transplant recipients. Assay used: immunoSEQ multiplex PCR; TCRdb lists only in-frame clones, some missing. Of 65,000 to 85,000 clones listed, roughly 90% were seen once; the top ten hold 1.6%. Related graft donors supplied nonmyeloablative bone marrow transplants, and mixed chimerism was transient. The input for sequencing was CD4+ T cells from blood (PBMCs), taken 24 months after the transplant. All receptors come from a human patient who received a combined kidney and bone marrow transplant. Some T cells may be supplied by the graft donor.

This clone was observed a single time. V is TRBV7-9 and J is TRBJ2-1, with D possibly matching TRBD1 (5 bases). This CDR3 is built from 14 residues. V shed 2 bases and J shed 8 bases, with 13 bases lying between them. Looked up from germline, CDR1 is SEHNR and CDR2 is FQNEAQ (reference sequence). The CDR3 DNA sequence: TGTGCCAGCAGCTTAAGGGGTAGCACCTATGAGCAGTTCTTC. Its translation: CASSLRGSTYEQFF.

The CDR3 nucleotides read TGCGCCAGCAGCCTTACAGGGGGCGAGGTCACTGAAGCTTTCTTT. This gives the protein CASSLTGGEVTEAFF. The rearrangement uses TRBV4-1 and TRBJ1-1, with 9 nucleotides matching TRBD1. After removal of 4 bases from V and 4 bases from J, the junction contained 7 bases not matched to a gene. CDR1 is MGHRA and CDR2 is YSYEKL in the germline V gene. The CDR3 covers 15 residues.

V gene TRBV7-2 combines with J gene TRBJ1-2; the D gene is possibly TRBD1 (5 bases). CDR3 size: 13 residues. Germline-derived CDR1 and CDR2 are SGHTA and FQGNSA. Trimming cost V 3 bases and J 6 bases, with 11 bases left between them. CDR3 DNA sequence: TGTGCCAGCAGCTTCGCAGGGTTGGATGGCTACACCTTC. Residues: CASSFAGLDGYTF.

The chain uses TRBV28 and TRBJ1-5; the match to TRBD1 covers 9 bases. From germline, CDR1 is MDHEN and CDR2 SYDVKM. This CDR3 is built from 14 residues. J was trimmed by 6 bases and V by 6 bases; bases with no gene match: 6. This CDR3 is CASSGQGRRQPQHF. In DNA, the CDR3 is TGTGCCAGCAGCGGACAGGGGCGGCGTCAGCCCCAGCATTTT.

The chain has TRBV7-2 and TRBJ2-1; 11 nucleotides align to TRBD2. This CDR3 is built from 14 residues. In germline, CDR1 is SGHTA, CDR2 FQGNSA. V lost 8 bases, J lost 9 bases, and 9 bases stayed unmatched. The DNA of the CDR3 is TGTGCCAGCGGGTTAACTAGCGGGAGTCCTGAGCAGTTCTTC. The encoded protein is CASGLTSGSPEQFF. Supplemented by reference TRBV7-2 and TRBJ2-1, the full variable domain reads GAGVSQSPSNKVTEKGKDVELRCDPISGHTALYWYRQSLGQGLEFLIYFQGNSAPDKSGLPSDRFSAERTGGSVSTLTIQRTQQEDSAVYLCASGLTSGSPEQFFGPGTRLTVL.

The chain has TRBV18 and TRBJ1-1; D is perhaps TRBD1 (6 bases). Trimming shortened V by 3 bases and J by 2 bases, and 10 bases separated the two germline ends. CDR3 length equals 14 residues. From germline, CDR1 is KGHSH and CDR2 LQKENI. CDR3 protein: CASSPRQDNTEAFF. CDR3 DNA: TGTGCCAGCTCACCCCGACAGGACAACACTGAAGCTTTCTTT. Full variable domain (missing parts from reference TRBV18 and TRBJ1-1): NAGVMQNPRHLVRRRGQEARLRCSPMKGHSHVYWYRQLPEEGLKFMVYLQKENIIDESGMPKERFSAEFPKEGPSILRIQQVVRGDSAAYFCASSPRQDNTEAFFGQGTRLTVV.

The gene calls are TRBV20-1 and TRBJ1-2; a possible D gene is TRBD1 (5 bases). The CDR3 spans 11 residues. The germline V gene encodes CDR1 DFQATT and CDR2 SNEGSKA (reference sequence). The V end was cut by 6 bases, the J end by 4 bases, with 9 bases between. The CDR3 region is CSAGQSYGYTF. CDR3 DNA sequence: TGCAGTGCGGGGCAGTCCTATGGCTACACCTTC.

This rearrangement joins TRBV2 to TRBJ2-7, with 8 bases lining up with TRBD1. In germline, CDR1 is SNHLY, CDR2 FYNNEI. The CDR3 is 14 residues long. V shed 6 bases and J 4 bases; nucleotides not matched to a gene: 8. CDR3 region: CASRKDRVLYEQYF. The CDR3 region has the DNA TGTGCCAGCAGGAAGGACAGGGTCTTATACGAGCAGTACTTC.

Regarding this clone: Relative to the germline gene, one junction end is altered; a read error may explain this. Other DNA sequences in the same sample also yield this CDR3. The rearrangement joins TRBV5-1 to TRBJ1-6; perhaps TRBD1 as D (6 bases). CDR3 length equals 17 residues. Germline loops: CDR1 SGHRS, CDR2 YFSETQ. CDR3 DNA sequence: TGCGCCAGCAGCTTGCTTACAGGGAACTTCTATAATTCCCCCCTCCACTTT. Protein product: CASSLLTGNFYNSPLHF.

The chain uses TRBV28 and TRBJ2-1; 12 bases line up with TRBD2. The CDR3 sequence is 16 residues long. The trim removed 3 bases at V and 7 bases at J, leaving 7 bases unmatched. The germline V gene has CDR1 MDHEN and CDR2 SYDVKM. The CDR3 coding sequence is TGTGCCAGCAGTTTGCTAGCGGGAGGGCCGGGGAATGAGCAGTTCTTC. Residues: CASSLLAGGPGNEQFF.

The V call is TRBV7-2, the J call TRBJ2-7, with 7 bases lining up with TRBD2. V lost 5 bases and J lost 0; bases outside the gene matches: 7. CDR1 and CDR2 from the germline V gene are SGHTA and FQGNSA. The CDR3 has 15 amino acids. The CDR3 DNA reads TGTGCCAGCAGCCCTCTGGGGGGGAGCTCCTACGAGCAGTACTTC. It specifies CASSPLGGSSYEQYF.

The CDR3 here is CASSIVRVPYGYTF. DNA for the CDR3: TGTGCCAGTAGTATCGTCAGGGTCCCCTATGGCTACACCTTC. The chain carries TRBV19 and TRBJ1-2, with D maybe TRBD1 (5 bases). The germline CDR1 and CDR2 sequences are LNHDA and SQIVND (reference sequence). V lost 3 bases, J lost 4 bases, and 12 bases lay in between. CDR3 size: 14 residues.

The chain has TRBV7-9 and TRBJ2-3; a possible D gene is TRBD1 (6 bases). The CDR3 runs 15 residues. V was shortened by 5 bases and J by 6 bases, with 18 bases between the two germline ends. Germline loops: CDR1 SEHNR, CDR2 FQNEAQ (reference sequence). The CDR3 spells CASSDRTERLDTQYF. For the CDR3, the DNA is TGTGCCAGCAGCGACAGGACAGAACGCCTGGATACGCAGTATTTT.

The chain employs TRBV11-2 and TRBJ2-1; unclear D gene. Germline CDR1 is SGHAT and CDR2 is FQNNGV. The germline V and J ends were trimmed by 5 bases and 8 bases, with 13 bases remaining between them. This CDR3 is built from 13 residues. CDR3 nucleotide sequence: TGTGCCAGCAGCCCCACTGCACTCTATGAGCAGTTCTTC. It codes for CASSPTALYEQFF.

This chain links TRBV7-9 with TRBJ1-5, with a weak D call TRBD1 (5 bases). Trimming stripped 5 bases from V and 16 bases from J, with 21 bases between. Germline assignment: CDR1 SEHNR and CDR2 FQNEAQ (reference sequence). The CDR3 has 13 amino acids. The CDR3 protein is CASSNQGGSISHF. DNA for the CDR3: TGTGCCAGCAGCAACCAGGGTGGCAGTATATCACATTTT.

The chain is built from TRBV7-8 and TRBJ2-7; no clear D gene. Per the germline V gene, CDR1 is SGHVS and CDR2 is FQNEAQ. This CDR3 is built from 11 residues. V lost 5 bases and J 3 bases, leaving 5 bases between the germline ends. The CDR3 coding sequence is TGTGCCAGCAGCATAAACTACGAGCAGTACTTC. It specifies CASSINYEQYF. Filled out from reference TRBV7-8 and TRBJ2-7, the complete variable domain reads GAGVSQSPRYKVAKRGQDVALRCDPISGHVSLFWYQQALGQGPEFLTYFQNEAQLDKSGLPSDRFFAERPEGSVSTLKIQRTQQEDSAVYLCASSINYEQYFGPGTRLTVT.

This clone was seen once. The chain employs TRBV4-2 and TRBJ2-3; 14 positions match TRBD2. CDR1 is LGHNA, CDR2 YNFKEQ, per germline. V was clipped by 1 base and J by 6 bases; unmatched bases: 9. This CDR3 has 18 amino acids. CDR3 nucleotide sequence: TGTGCCAGCAGCCAAGCGCCGGGACTAGCGGGAGAGTCGGATACGCAGTATTTT. Translation: CASSQAPGLAGESDTQYF.

The gene calls are TRBV6-1 and TRBJ2-3, with D possibly being TRBD1 (6 bases). This CDR3 is built from 16 residues. Germline CDR1 is MNHNS and CDR2 is SASEGT. V dropped 3 bases and J dropped 0 bases, with 13 bases sitting between them. The CDR3 DNA reads as TGTGCCAGCAGTGAGTCCGGGACACCAAGCACAGATACGCAGTATTTT. Translating gives CASSESGTPSTDTQYF.

V gene TRBV7-2 combines with J gene TRBJ1-1, with D perhaps TRBD1 (6 bases). CDR3 length: 18 amino acids. CDR1 SGHTA and CDR2 FQGNSA come from the germline V gene. V was trimmed by 4 bases and J by 0 bases, leaving 21 bases between them. The CDR3, as DNA: TGTGCCAGCAGCTCCTTCTGGCGGGGGCCCGATCTGAACACTGAAGCTTTCTTT. Translating it yields CASSSFWRGPDLNTEAFF.

This clone showed up just once. The chain joins TRBV5-6 to TRBJ2-3; D possibly corresponds to TRBD1 (6 bases). Per germline, CDR1 SGHDT and CDR2 YYEEEE. CDR3 length: 13 amino acids. V was pared by 4 bases and J by 4 bases, with 10 bases between. This CDR3 is CASSTTGADTQYF. CDR3 sequence (DNA): TGTGCCAGCAGCACGACAGGCGCAGATACGCAGTATTTT.

The chain links TRBV29-1 to TRBJ2-3; 10 positions match TRBD2. V dropped 6 bases and J dropped 4; count of bases not matched to a gene: 10. The CDR3 runs to 15 residues. Looked up from germline, CDR1 is SQVTM and CDR2 is ANQGSEA. CDR3 region: CSVSLAGALADTQYF. The CDR3 nucleotides read TGCAGCGTATCCCTAGCGGGAGCCCTCGCAGATACGCAGTATTTT.

The chain joins TRBV5-1 to TRBJ2-2; 8 nucleotides align to TRBD1. CDR3 length: 16 amino acids. V lost 2 bases, J lost 2 bases, and 5 bases stayed unmatched. Looked up from germline, CDR1 is SGHRS and CDR2 is YFSETQ. CDR3 sequence: CASSFRGTGNTGELFF. CDR3 DNA sequence: TGCGCCAGCAGCTTCAGGGGGACAGGCAACACCGGGGAGCTGTTTTTT. Looking up the rest from reference TRBV5-1 and TRBJ2-2 gives the full variable domain: KAGVTQTPRYLIKTRGQQVTLSCSPISGHRSVSWYQQTPGQGLQFLFEYFSETQRNKGNFPGRFSGRQFSNSRSEMNVSTLELGDSALYLCASSFRGTGNTGELFFGEGSRLTVL.

The rearrangement links TRBV4-2 to TRBJ2-7; 7 nucleotides agree with TRBD1. Germline CDR1 LGHNA, CDR2 YNFKEQ. V shed 1 base and J 3 bases; nucleotides not matched to a gene: 6. This CDR3 spans 15 amino acids. DNA for the CDR3: TGTGCCAGCAGCCAAGGGACAGGCCGTTACTACGAGCAGTACTTC. Translating gives CASSQGTGRYYEQYF.

The chain carries TRBV2 and TRBJ1-2; D is perhaps TRBD1 (5 bases). Germline assignment: CDR1 SNHLY and CDR2 FYNNEI. Deletions cut 4 bases from V and 3 bases from J, with 12 bases between. This CDR3 is built from 14 residues. CDR3 protein: CASSGRVLDYGYTF. DNA of the CDR3: TGTGCCAGCAGTGGCAGGGTACTGGACTATGGCTACACCTTC.

This chain links TRBV29-1 with TRBJ2-1, with 14 bases that match TRBD2. Germline CDR1 reads SQVTM; CDR2 reads ANQGSEA. Germline trimming cut 2 bases from V and 6 bases from J; bases unmatched to any gene: 9. The CDR3 consists of 17 residues. As DNA, the CDR3 is TGCAGCGTTGAACCACTTCCGGGACTAGCGGGAGTCAATGAGCAGTTCTTC. Its translation: CSVEPLPGLAGVNEQFF.

The chain combines TRBV9 with TRBJ1-4; 8 nucleotides align to TRBD1. CDR1 and CDR2 from the germline V gene are SGDLS and YYNGEE. The CDR3 contains 15 residues. The V gene end was trimmed by 4 bases and the J gene end by 11 bases; junction bases not matched to a gene: 13. The CDR3 loop reads CASSLQGQGFGKLFF. The CDR3 nucleotides are TGTGCCAGCAGCTTACAAGGACAGGGTTTCGGGAAACTGTTTTTT.

CDR3 sequence reads: CASSLFRTSGRPGETQYF. CDR3 DNA: TGTGCCAGCAGCTTATTCCGGACTAGCGGGAGGCCGGGGGAGACCCAGTACTTC. The chain has TRBV7-2 and TRBJ2-5; 14 bases are shared with TRBD2. V lost 2 bases, J lost 5 bases, and 10 bases stayed unmatched. This CDR3 region has 18 residues. Germline CDR1 reads SGHTA; CDR2 reads FQGNSA. Complete variable domain (other parts from reference TRBV7-2 and TRBJ2-5): GAGVSQSPSNKVTEKGKDVELRCDPISGHTALYWYRQSLGQGLEFLIYFQGNSAPDKSGLPSDRFSAERTGGSVSTLTIQRTQQEDSAVYLCASSLFRTSGRPGETQYFGPGTRLLVL.

This clone was counted a few times. In the same sample, other DNA sequences code for this CDR3. The chain combines TRBV4-3 with TRBJ1-5; unclear D gene. The CDR3 is made up of 15 amino acids. The V gene lost 4 bases and the J gene lost 0 bases, with 10 bases spanning the gap. CDR1 is LGHNA, CDR2 YSLEER, per germline. The CDR3 is CASSPRVYSNQPQHF. The CDR3, as DNA: TGCGCCAGCAGCCCCCGGGTTTATAGCAATCAGCCCCAGCATTTT.

This chain connects TRBV30 to TRBJ1-2, with 7 bases matching TRBD1. The CDR3 is made up of 15 amino acids. With 2 bases clipped from V and 5 bases from J, the junction kept 11 bases outside the gene matches. The germline gives CDR1 GTSNPN, CDR2 SVGIG (reference sequence). This CDR3 reads CAWSLIQGRRYGYTF. CDR3 DNA: TGTGCCTGGAGTTTGATACAGGGGCGCCGGTATGGCTACACCTTC.